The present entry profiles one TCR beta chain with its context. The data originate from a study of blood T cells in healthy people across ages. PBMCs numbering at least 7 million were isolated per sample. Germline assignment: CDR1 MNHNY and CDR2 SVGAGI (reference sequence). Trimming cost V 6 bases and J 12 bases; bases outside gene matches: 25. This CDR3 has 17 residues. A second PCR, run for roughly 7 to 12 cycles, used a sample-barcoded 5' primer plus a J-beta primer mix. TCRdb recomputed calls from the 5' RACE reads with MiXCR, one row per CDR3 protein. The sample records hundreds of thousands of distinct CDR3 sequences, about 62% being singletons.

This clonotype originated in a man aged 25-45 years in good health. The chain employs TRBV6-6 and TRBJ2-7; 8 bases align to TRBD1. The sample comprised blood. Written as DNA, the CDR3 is TGTGCCAGCAGATCTACGGGACAGGTGGACAAACTCTTGACGGGGTACTTC. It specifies CASRSTGQVDKLLTGYF.